A single sample is the source of the 11 T cell receptor beta chains below, sequenced in a study of CD8 T cells in ankylosing spondylitis. In TCRdb, the 5' RACE reads were re-called with MiXCR into one record per CDR3 protein. The profile shows around 210,000 distinct CDR3 sequences, approximately 8% of them singletons. The sample was blood, either unsorted or a sorted T cell fraction (not recorded which). The receptors originated from a female donor with ankylosing spondylitis or in good health (not recorded which).

This clonotype has ten or more counts. The chain couples TRBV21-1 to TRBJ2-5. TRBV21-1 is a known pseudogene. The CDR3 has 12 residues. CDR3 bases: TGTGCCAGCAGTAAGCGATGGGAGACCCAGTACTTC. Translated: CASSKRWETQYF.

This clonotype was detected many times. This chain links TRBV20-1 with TRBJ1-2; 7 bases map to TRBD1. The CDR3 runs to 12 residues. The germline CDR1 and CDR2 sequences are DFQATT and SNEGSKA (reference sequence). With V trimmed by 5 bases and J by 8 bases, 8 bases remained unmatched. The CDR3 DNA reads TGCAGTGCTCACAGGGGTATGGGGGGCTACACCTTC. It is translated as CSAHRGMGGYTF.

This clonotype was seen many times. The V call is TRBV5-1, the J call TRBJ1-4, with D possibly matching TRBD1 (6 bases). Germline V gene lookup returns CDR1 SGHRS and CDR2 YFSETQ. The CDR3 totals 15 residues. Trimming took 1 base from V and 3 from J, leaving 10 bases between them. CDR3 in DNA: TGCGCCAGCAGCTTGTTGGACAGACCTAATGAAAAACTGTTTTTT. This translates into CASSLLDRPNEKLFF.

A note on this clonotype: It may be a read error: a sequence one base away is much more abundant. V is TRBV28 and J is TRBJ2-5; TRBD1 matches 8 bases. This CDR3 has 13 residues. The germline CDR1 and CDR2 sequences are MDHEN and SYDVKM. In nucleotides, the CDR3 is TGTACCAGCAGTGTGGGACAGGAAGAGACCCAGTACTTC. Translated: CTSSVGQEETQYF.

This clonotype showed up many times. J is TRBJ1-5 and V is TRBV6-1, with 12 bases lining up with TRBD1. CDR3 length equals 18 residues. The V segment lost 5 bases and the J segment 6 bases; nucleotides outside the gene matches: 14. From germline, CDR1 is MNHNS and CDR2 SASEGT. CDR3 nucleotides: TGTGCCAGCAGTCCTTCAACCGGGACAGGGGGCGTGGGTCAGCCCCAGCATTTT. It specifies CASSPSTGTGGVGQPQHF.

The chain employs TRBV30 and TRBJ2-2, with D possibly matching TRBD2 (6 bases). There are 15 residues in the CDR3. The germline V gene encodes CDR1 GTSNPN and CDR2 SVGIG (reference sequence). V was clipped by 5 bases and J by 7 bases, with 20 bases between them. For the CDR3, the DNA is TGTGCCTGGCGCGCAACGGGAGTCGGTAGCGGGGAGCTGTTTTTT. Amino acids: CAWRATGVGSGELFF.

This clonotype was observed many times. The genes are TRBV2 and TRBJ2-2, with TRBD2 matching over 8 bases. Germline assignment: CDR1 SNHLY and CDR2 FYNNEI. Trimming at V came to 6 bases and at J to 0 bases, leaving 24 bases not matched to a gene. The CDR3 has 22 residues. CDR3: CASRKEAGDQLPVEANTGELFF. In nucleotides, the CDR3 is TGTGCCAGCAGGAAGGAAGCGGGAGATCAACTACCTGTAGAGGCGAACACCGGGGAGCTGTTTTTT.

This clonotype was seen ten or more times. The chain links TRBV10-3 to TRBJ2-2; possibly TRBD1 for D (6 bases). The V end was cut by 0 bases, the J end by 5 bases, with 13 bases between. Looked up from germline, CDR1 is ENHRY and CDR2 is SYGVKD. This CDR3 spans 16 amino acids. CDR3 nucleotide sequence: TGTGCCATCAGTGAGTCGGGGATCCAGGGGACCGGGGAGCTGTTTTTT. This sequence encodes CAISESGIQGTGELFF.

This clonotype was detected ten times or more. The chain employs TRBV6-5 and TRBJ2-2, with 7 bases aligning to TRBD1. V was clipped by 3 bases and J by 7 bases; unmatched bases: 11. CDR1 and CDR2 (germline): MNHEY, SVGAGI. The length of the CDR3 is 16 residues. The CDR3 nucleotides are TGTGCCAGCAGTTATACCACAGGGGAAGAGGGCGGGGAGCTGTTTTTT. It yields the protein CASSYTTGEEGGELFF.

There are many counts of this clonotype. This chain connects TRBV6-2 or TRBV6-3 to TRBJ1-2; D may be TRBD1 (6 bases). Per the germline V gene, CDR1 is MNHEY and CDR2 is SVGEGT. The CDR3 is made up of 15 amino acids. Between the trimmed V and J ends, which lost 0 bases and 10 bases, there was a span of 18 bases. The CDR3 loop reads CASSYSRTVSGFYTF. The DNA for the CDR3 is TGTGCCAGCAGTTACTCGCGGACAGTTTCTGGATTCTACACCTTC.

The table lists this clonotype with many counts. This sequence joins TRBV5-1 and TRBJ2-3; D gene unclear. CDR3 size: 15 residues. Per the germline V gene, CDR1 is SGHRS and CDR2 is YFSETQ. Trimming took off 2 bases at V and 6 bases at J, with 16 bases between the two ends. CDR3 bases: TGCGCCAGCAGCTTTACCTCAGACGGTGGGGATACGCAGTATTTT. This translates into CASSFTSDGGDTQYF.